The rows below give T cell receptor beta chains drawn from one sample of a study of blood T cell repertoires in COVID-19. Method: immunoSEQ multiplex PCR; TCRdb's copy keeps in-frame clones and lacks some. This sample yields some 200,000 clones, of which roughly 90% are seen a single time; 4.5% to 5.5% belongs to the top ten. The specimen sequenced was peripheral blood. The receptors were gathered from a woman in her forties with acute or convalescent COVID-19. The CDR3 runs from the conserved cysteine through the conserved F or W. Fields, in order: clone size, D gene, V gene, J gene, CDR3 DNA, CDR3 protein. D genes are given only for firm matches. Size tells how often a clone was seen (once, few, many) or the class of an expanded clone, and some rows leave it out.

clone_size: -
d_call: -
v_call: TRBV9
j_call: TRBJ2-2
cdr3_nt: TGTGCCAGCAGCGTAGGTGCAGGGTACACCGGGGAGCTGTTTTTT
cdr3_aa: CASSVGAGYTGELFF

clone_size: -
d_call: TRBD1
v_call: TRBV3-1/TRBV3-2
j_call: TRBJ1-1
cdr3_nt: TGTGCCAGCAGCCAACTTTTTGGACAGGGGGGCACTGAAGCTTTCTTT
cdr3_aa: CASSQLFGQGGTEAFF

clone_size: -
d_call: -
v_call: TRBV20-1
j_call: TRBJ1-2
cdr3_nt: TGCAGTGCTAGTTATGGGACTCAGTATGGCTACACCTTC
cdr3_aa: CSASYGTQYGYTF

clone_size: -
d_call: -
v_call: TRBV2
j_call: TRBJ1-2
cdr3_nt: TGTGCCAGCAGTGGTGGTTGGGGCGCCAACTATGGCTACACCTTC
cdr3_aa: CASSGGWGANYGYTF

clone_size: -
d_call: -
v_call: TRBV7-6
j_call: TRBJ2-1
cdr3_nt: TGTGCCAGCAGCTTAGCCGGGAGCTCCTACAATGAGCAGTTCTTC
cdr3_aa: CASSLAGSSYNEQFF

clone_size: -
d_call: -
v_call: TRBV5-5
j_call: TRBJ2-3
cdr3_nt: TGTGCCAGCAGCTTGGAAGGGAGCAGCACAGATACGCAGTATTTT
cdr3_aa: CASSLEGSSTDTQYF

clone_size: -
d_call: -
v_call: TRBV6-5
j_call: TRBJ1-2
cdr3_nt: TGTGCCAGCAGTTCCTGGACAGATTCATATGGCTACACCTTC
cdr3_aa: CASSSWTDSYGYTF

clone_size: -
d_call: -
v_call: TRBV30
j_call: TRBJ2-1
cdr3_nt: TGTGCCTGGAGTTTCAACAGGGACAATGAGCAGTTCTTC
cdr3_aa: CAWSFNRDNEQFF

clone_size: -
d_call: -
v_call: TRBV21-1
j_call: TRBJ1-1
cdr3_nt: TGTGCCAGCAGCAAAGGAGAGGGTTGCGACGCTGAAGCTTTCTTT
cdr3_aa: CASSKGEGCDAEAFF

clone_size: -
d_call: TRBD1
v_call: TRBV6-1
j_call: TRBJ1-3
cdr3_nt: TGTGCCAGCAGTGAAGGATTACAGGGGGGAAACACCATATATTTT
cdr3_aa: CASSEGLQGGNTIYF

clone_size: -
d_call: -
v_call: TRBV25-1
j_call: TRBJ1-6
cdr3_nt: TGTGCCAGCAGTGCACAGGGTAATTCACCCCTCCACTTT
cdr3_aa: CASSAQGNSPLHF

clone_size: -
d_call: -
v_call: TRBV7-9
j_call: TRBJ1-4
cdr3_nt: TGTGCCAGCAGCTACAGGACAGTAGAAGAAAAACTGTTTTTT
cdr3_aa: CASSYRTVEEKLFF

clone_size: -
d_call: -
v_call: TRBV6-5
j_call: TRBJ1-5
cdr3_nt: TGTGCCAGCAAGTTTGGGAGGGGATCAGGCCAGCCCCAGCATTTT
cdr3_aa: CASKFGRGSGQPQHF

clone_size: -
d_call: TRBD1
v_call: TRBV4-1
j_call: TRBJ2-2
cdr3_nt: TGCGCCAGCAGCTTAAACAGGGGGCGGGCCGGGGAGCTGTTTTTT
cdr3_aa: CASSLNRGRAGELFF

clone_size: -
d_call: -
v_call: TRBV7-2
j_call: TRBJ1-6
cdr3_nt: TGTGCCAGCACCACAGATACCTATAATTCACCCCTCCACTTT
cdr3_aa: CASTTDTYNSPLHF

clone_size: -
d_call: -
v_call: TRBV4-2
j_call: TRBJ2-2
cdr3_nt: TGTGCCAGCAGCCGGGAGGTCGGGGAGCTGTTTTTT
cdr3_aa: CASSREVGELFF

clone_size: -
d_call: -
v_call: TRBV5-6
j_call: TRBJ1-1
cdr3_nt: TGTGCCAGCAGCTCCGGACGTGGAGGCGAAGCTTTCTTT
cdr3_aa: CASSSGRGGEAFF

clone_size: -
d_call: TRBD1
v_call: TRBV6-6
j_call: TRBJ1-1
cdr3_nt: TGTGCCAGCAGTTACGGGGGACAGGATCGCGCTTTCTTT
cdr3_aa: CASSYGGQDRAFF

clone_size: -
d_call: -
v_call: TRBV2
j_call: TRBJ1-6
cdr3_nt: TGTGCCAGCAGTGAGATGGAGAATTCACCCCTCCACTTT
cdr3_aa: CASSEMENSPLHF

clone_size: -
d_call: -
v_call: TRBV10-3
j_call: TRBJ1-1
cdr3_nt: TGTGCCATCAGGCCCTCTACGGGTGGAACTGAAGCTTTCTTT
cdr3_aa: CAIRPSTGGTEAFF

clone_size: -
d_call: -
v_call: TRBV4-1
j_call: TRBJ1-2
cdr3_nt: TGCGCCAGCAGCCCCCGCGACGGCGGGGGGTATGGCTACACCTTC
cdr3_aa: CASSPRDGGGYGYTF

clone_size: -
d_call: -
v_call: TRBV7-2
j_call: TRBJ2-1
cdr3_nt: TGTGCCAGCAGCTTCGACAACAAAAATGAGCAGTTCTTC
cdr3_aa: CASSFDNKNEQFF

clone_size: -
d_call: TRBD2
v_call: TRBV10-1
j_call: TRBJ2-5
cdr3_nt: TGCGCCAGCACCCGGGGACTAGCGTACGGGACCCAGTACTTC
cdr3_aa: CASTRGLAYGTQYF

clone_size: -
d_call: -
v_call: TRBV7-2
j_call: TRBJ2-3
cdr3_nt: TGTGCCAGCAGCTTAGGGCCCAGCACAGATACGCAGTATTTT
cdr3_aa: CASSLGPSTDTQYF

clone_size: -
d_call: TRBD1
v_call: TRBV5-5
j_call: TRBJ1-6
cdr3_nt: TGTGCCAGCAGGTCGCAGGGGGCTAATTCACCCCTCCACTTT
cdr3_aa: CASRSQGANSPLHF

clone_size: -
d_call: TRBD1
v_call: TRBV5-1
j_call: TRBJ2-5
cdr3_nt: TGCGCCAGCAGTATACCGGGACAGGGAGGGACCCAGTACTTC
cdr3_aa: CASSIPGQGGTQYF

clone_size: -
d_call: TRBD1
v_call: TRBV27
j_call: TRBJ1-6
cdr3_nt: TGTGCCAGCAGCCTTGACAGGGTTTCACCCCTCCACTTT
cdr3_aa: CASSLDRVSPLHF

clone_size: once
d_call: -
v_call: TRBV6-5
j_call: TRBJ1-2
cdr3_nt: TGTGCCAGCAGAGCTCCGGGACATCGGGGCTACACCTTC
cdr3_aa: CASRAPGHRGYTF

clone_size: -
d_call: TRBD1
v_call: TRBV9
j_call: TRBJ1-1
cdr3_nt: TGTGCCAGCAGCCAACTGTCAGGGGGCACTGAAGCTTTCTTT
cdr3_aa: CASSQLSGGTEAFF

clone_size: few
d_call: -
v_call: TRBV5-1
j_call: TRBJ1-4
cdr3_nt: TGCGCCAGCAGCTTGGGGACGGGGAATGAAAAACTGTTTTTT
cdr3_aa: CASSLGTGNEKLFF

clone_size: -
d_call: -
v_call: TRBV30
j_call: TRBJ2-1
cdr3_nt: TGTGCCTGGGTCGACGGGAACCCCTACAATGAGCAGTTCTTC
cdr3_aa: CAWVDGNPYNEQFF

clone_size: -
d_call: TRBD1
v_call: TRBV19
j_call: TRBJ1-5
cdr3_nt: TGTGCCACCAGGACAGGGGGCAATCAGCCCCAGCATTTT
cdr3_aa: CATRTGGNQPQHF

clone_size: -
d_call: -
v_call: TRBV5-6
j_call: TRBJ2-3
cdr3_nt: TGTGCCAGCAGCTTGGCGGGTCTTATCACAGATACGCAGTATTTT
cdr3_aa: CASSLAGLITDTQYF